This T cell receptor beta chain was identified during a study of cytomegalovirus exposure and HLA in healthy donors. As concerns this clone: Its specificity is unknown.

Study-level findings and limits: Indistinguishable V segments, including TRBV6-2 and TRBV6-3, were excluded.

Use of 60 Vbeta and 13 Jbeta primers characterized the PCR. Profiled with immunoSEQ multiplex PCR; TCRdb holds only in-frame clones, not every one. The repertoire holds approximately 140,000 clones, with about 75% as singletons. CDR1 and CDR2 (germline): MDHEN, SYDVKM. CDR3 length equals 14 residues. Losses at the gene ends were 10 bases for V and 2 bases for J; bases not matched to a gene: 8. The rearrangement uses TRBV28 and TRBJ2-3; 8 positions agree with TRBD1. The source is a man aged 35 to 55 in good health and CMV-seronegative. The sequencing sample was made of PBMCs. CDR3 protein: CATKQGVDTDTQYF. CDR3 bases: TGTGCCACCAAACAGGGGGTTGACACAGATACGCAGTATTTT.